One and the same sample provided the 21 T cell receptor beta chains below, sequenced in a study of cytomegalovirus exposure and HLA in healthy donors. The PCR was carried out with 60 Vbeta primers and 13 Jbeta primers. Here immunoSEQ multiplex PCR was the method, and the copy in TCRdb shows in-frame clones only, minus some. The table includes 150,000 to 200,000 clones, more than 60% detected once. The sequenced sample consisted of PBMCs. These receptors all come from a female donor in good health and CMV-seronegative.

The CDR3 DNA reads as TGTGCCAGCTCACCACCAGGGGGCGAAGAGACCCAGTACTTC. Amino acid sequence: CASSPPGGEETQYF. The V call is TRBV18, the J call TRBJ2-5, with 7 bases fitting TRBD1. The V and J ends lost 0 bases and 3 bases, in that order; junction bases with no gene match: 1. CDR1 KGHSH and CDR2 LQKENI come from the germline V gene. The CDR3 is 14 residues long.

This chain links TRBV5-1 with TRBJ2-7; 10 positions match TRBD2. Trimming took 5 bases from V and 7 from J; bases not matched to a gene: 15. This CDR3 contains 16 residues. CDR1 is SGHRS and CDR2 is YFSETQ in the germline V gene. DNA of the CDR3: TGCGCCAGCAGACCATCGACTAGCGGGTCCCCACTGGAGCAGTACTTC. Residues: CASRPSTSGSPLEQYF.

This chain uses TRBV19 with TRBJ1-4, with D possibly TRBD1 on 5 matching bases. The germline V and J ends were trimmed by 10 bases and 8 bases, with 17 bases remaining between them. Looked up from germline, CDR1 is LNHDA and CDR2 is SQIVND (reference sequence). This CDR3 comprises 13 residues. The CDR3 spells CATAGRVEEKLFF. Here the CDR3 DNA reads TGTGCCACCGCGGGACGGGTGGAAGAAAAACTGTTTTTT. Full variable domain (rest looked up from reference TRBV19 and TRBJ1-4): DGGITQSPKYLFRKEGQNVTLSCEQNLNHDAMYWYRQDPGQGLRLIYYSQIVNDFQKGDIAEGYSVSREKKESFPLTVTSAQKNPTAFYLCATAGRVEEKLFFGSGTQLSVL.

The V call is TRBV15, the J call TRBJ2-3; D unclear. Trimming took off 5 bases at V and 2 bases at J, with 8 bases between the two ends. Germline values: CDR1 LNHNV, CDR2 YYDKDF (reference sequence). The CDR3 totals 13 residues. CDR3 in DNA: TGTGCCACCAGCCTAGGTCACACAGATACGCAGTATTTT. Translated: CATSLGHTDTQYF. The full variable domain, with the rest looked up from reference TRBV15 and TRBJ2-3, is DAMVIQNPRYQVTQFGKPVTLSCSQTLNHNVMYWYQQKSSQAPKLLFHYYDKDFNNEADTPDNFQSRRPNTSFCFLDIRSPGLGDTAMYLCATSLGHTDTQYFGPGTRLTVL.

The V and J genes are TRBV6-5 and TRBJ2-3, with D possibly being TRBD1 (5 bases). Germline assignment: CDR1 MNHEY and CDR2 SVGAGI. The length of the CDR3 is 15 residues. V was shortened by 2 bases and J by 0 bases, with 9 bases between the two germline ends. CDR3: CASSYQTGSTDTQYF. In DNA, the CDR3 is TGTGCCAGCAGTTACCAAACAGGCAGCACAGATACGCAGTATTTT.

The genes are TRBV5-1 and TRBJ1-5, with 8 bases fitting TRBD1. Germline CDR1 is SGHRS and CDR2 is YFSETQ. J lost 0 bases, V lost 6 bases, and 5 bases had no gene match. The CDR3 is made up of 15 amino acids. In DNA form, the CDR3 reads TGCGCCAGCACTTTGACAGGGGATAGCAATCAGCCCCAGCATTTT. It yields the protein CASTLTGDSNQPQHF.

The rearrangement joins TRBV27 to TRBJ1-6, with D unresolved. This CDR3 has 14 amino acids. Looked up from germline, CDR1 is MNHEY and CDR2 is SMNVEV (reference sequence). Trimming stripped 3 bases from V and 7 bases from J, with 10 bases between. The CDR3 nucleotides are TGTGCCAGCAGTTTGGTAGGGAGCAATTCACCCCTCCACTTT. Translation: CASSLVGSNSPLHF.

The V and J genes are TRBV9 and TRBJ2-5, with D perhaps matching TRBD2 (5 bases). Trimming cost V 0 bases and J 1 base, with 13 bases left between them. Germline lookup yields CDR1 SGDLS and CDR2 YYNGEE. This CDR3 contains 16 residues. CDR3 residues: CASSVVGSVSQETQYF. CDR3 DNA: TGTGCCAGCAGCGTAGTGGGTAGCGTAAGCCAAGAGACCCAGTACTTC.

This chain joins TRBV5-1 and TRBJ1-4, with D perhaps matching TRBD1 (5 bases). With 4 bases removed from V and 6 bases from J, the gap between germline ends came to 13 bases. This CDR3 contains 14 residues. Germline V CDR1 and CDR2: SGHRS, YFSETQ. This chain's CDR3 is CASSPGYRDEKLFF. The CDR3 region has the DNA TGCGCCAGCAGCCCAGGGTATCGAGATGAAAAACTGTTTTTT.

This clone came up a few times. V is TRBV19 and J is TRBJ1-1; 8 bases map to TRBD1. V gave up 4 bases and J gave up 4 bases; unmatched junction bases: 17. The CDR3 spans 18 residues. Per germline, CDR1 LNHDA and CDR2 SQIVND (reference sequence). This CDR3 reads CASSTPTGEAKRGTEAFF. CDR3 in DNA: TGTGCCAGTAGTACCCCGACAGGGGAAGCTAAAAGGGGCACTGAAGCTTTCTTT. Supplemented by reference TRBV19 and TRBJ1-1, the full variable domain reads DGGITQSPKYLFRKEGQNVTLSCEQNLNHDAMYWYRQDPGQGLRLIYYSQIVNDFQKGDIAEGYSVSREKKESFPLTVTSAQKNPTAFYLCASSTPTGEAKRGTEAFFGQGTRLTVV.

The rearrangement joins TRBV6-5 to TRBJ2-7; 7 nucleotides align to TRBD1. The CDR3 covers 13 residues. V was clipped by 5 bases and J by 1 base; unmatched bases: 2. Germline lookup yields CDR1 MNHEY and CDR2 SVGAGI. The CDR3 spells CASSKGQSYEQYF. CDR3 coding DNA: TGTGCCAGCAGTAAGGGACAGTCCTACGAGCAGTACTTC.

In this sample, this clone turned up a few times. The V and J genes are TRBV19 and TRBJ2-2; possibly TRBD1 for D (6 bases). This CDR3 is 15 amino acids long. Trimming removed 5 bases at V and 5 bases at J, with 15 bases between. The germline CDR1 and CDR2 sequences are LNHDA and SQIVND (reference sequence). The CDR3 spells CASSQQIDRTGELFF. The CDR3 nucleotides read TGTGCCAGTAGTCAACAAATAGACAGGACCGGGGAGCTGTTTTTT.

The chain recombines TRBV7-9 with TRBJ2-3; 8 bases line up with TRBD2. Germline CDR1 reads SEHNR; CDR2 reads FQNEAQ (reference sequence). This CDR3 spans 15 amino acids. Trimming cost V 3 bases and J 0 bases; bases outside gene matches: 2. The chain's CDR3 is CASSLSGSSTDTQYF. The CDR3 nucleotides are TGTGCCAGCAGCTTGAGCGGGAGTAGCACAGATACGCAGTATTTT.

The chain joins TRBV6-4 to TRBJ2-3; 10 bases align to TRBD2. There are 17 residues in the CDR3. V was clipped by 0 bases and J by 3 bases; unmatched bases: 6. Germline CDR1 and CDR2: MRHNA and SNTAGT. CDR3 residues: CASSDSSSGGSTDTQYF. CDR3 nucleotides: TGTGCCAGCAGTGACTCAAGTAGCGGGGGGTCGACAGATACGCAGTATTTT.

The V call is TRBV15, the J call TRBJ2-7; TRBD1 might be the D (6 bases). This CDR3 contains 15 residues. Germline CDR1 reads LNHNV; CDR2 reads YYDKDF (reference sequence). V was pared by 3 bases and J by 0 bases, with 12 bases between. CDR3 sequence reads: CATSRGAGPSYEQYF. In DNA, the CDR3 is TGTGCCACCAGCAGGGGGGCCGGACCCTCCTACGAGCAGTACTTC.

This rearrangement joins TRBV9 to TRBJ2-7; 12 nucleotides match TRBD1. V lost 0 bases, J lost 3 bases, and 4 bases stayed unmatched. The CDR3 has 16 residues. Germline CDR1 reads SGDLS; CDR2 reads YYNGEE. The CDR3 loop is CASSVGGTGGLYEQYF. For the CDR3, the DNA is TGTGCCAGCAGCGTAGGGGGGACAGGGGGCCTCTACGAGCAGTACTTC.

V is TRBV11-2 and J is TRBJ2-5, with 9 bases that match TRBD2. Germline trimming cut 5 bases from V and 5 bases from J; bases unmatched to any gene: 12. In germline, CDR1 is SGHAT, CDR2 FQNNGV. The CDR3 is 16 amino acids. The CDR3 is CASSRNLAGVGETQYF. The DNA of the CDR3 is TGTGCCAGCAGCAGAAACTTAGCGGGAGTGGGGGAGACCCAGTACTTC. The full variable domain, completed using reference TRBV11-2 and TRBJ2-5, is EAGVAQSPRYKIIEKRQSVAFWCNPISGHATLYWYQQILGQGPKLLIQFQNNGVVDDSQLPKDRFSAERLKGVDSTLKIQPAKLEDSAVYLCASSRNLAGVGETQYFGPGTRLLVL.

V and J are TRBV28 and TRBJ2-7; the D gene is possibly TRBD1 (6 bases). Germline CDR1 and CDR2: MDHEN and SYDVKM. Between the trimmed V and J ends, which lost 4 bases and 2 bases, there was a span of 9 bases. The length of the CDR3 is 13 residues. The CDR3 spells CASSSQGPYEQYF. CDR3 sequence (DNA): TGTGCCAGCAGTTCCCAGGGGCCCTACGAGCAGTACTTC.

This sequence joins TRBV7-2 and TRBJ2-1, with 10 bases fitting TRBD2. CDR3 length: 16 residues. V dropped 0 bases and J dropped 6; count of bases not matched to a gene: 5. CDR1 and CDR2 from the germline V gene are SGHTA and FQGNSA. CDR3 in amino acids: CASSLAEASGGNEQFF. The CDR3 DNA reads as TGTGCCAGCAGCTTAGCTGAGGCTAGCGGGGGCAATGAGCAGTTCTTC.

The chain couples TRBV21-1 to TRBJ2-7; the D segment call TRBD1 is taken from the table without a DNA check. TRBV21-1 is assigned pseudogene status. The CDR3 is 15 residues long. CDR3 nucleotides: TGTGCCAGCAGCAAAGCCTGCCAGGGGAGCTACGAGCAGTACTTC. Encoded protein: CASSKACQGSYEQYF.

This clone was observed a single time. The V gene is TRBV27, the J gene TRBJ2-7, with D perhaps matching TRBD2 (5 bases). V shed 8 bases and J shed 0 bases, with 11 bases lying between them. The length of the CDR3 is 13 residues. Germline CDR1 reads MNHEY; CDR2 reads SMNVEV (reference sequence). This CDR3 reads CASGRGSSYEQYF. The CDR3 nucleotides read TGTGCCAGCGGAAGAGGGAGCTCCTACGAGCAGTACTTC.